This paragraph reports one TCR beta chain. The sample is drawn from a study of blood T cell repertoires in COVID-19. Data came from immunoSEQ multiplex PCR; TCRdb stores just in-frame clones and leaves some out. Seen here are over 200,000 clones, 86% observed once, and the top ten hold over 3%. Germline V CDR1 and CDR2: SGHNT, YYREEE (reference sequence). The CDR3 contains 15 residues. Unmatched junction bases numbered 8, after V lost 2 bases and J lost 7 bases. The receptor comes from a woman between 25 and 40 years old who had recovered from COVID-19. The sample consisted of peripheral blood. V usage is TRBV5-4 and J usage is TRBJ1-1; 10 nucleotides match TRBD1. CDR3 DNA: TGTGCCAGCAGCTTACCGGGACAGGGGAAAAATGAAGCTTTCTTT. Its protein is CASSLPGQGKNEAFF.